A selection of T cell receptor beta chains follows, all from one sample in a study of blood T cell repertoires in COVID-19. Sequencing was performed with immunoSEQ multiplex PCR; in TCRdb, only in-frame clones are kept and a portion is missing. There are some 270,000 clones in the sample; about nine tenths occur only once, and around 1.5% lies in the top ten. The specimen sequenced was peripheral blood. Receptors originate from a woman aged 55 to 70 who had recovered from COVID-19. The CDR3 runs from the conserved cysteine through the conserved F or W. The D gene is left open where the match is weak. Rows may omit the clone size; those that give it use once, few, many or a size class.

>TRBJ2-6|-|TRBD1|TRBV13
TGTGCCAGCAGCTCGGGACAGGAGAGCTCTGGGGCCAACGTCCTGACTTTC
CASSSGQESSGANVLTF
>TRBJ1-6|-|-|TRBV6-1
TGTGCCAGCAGTGAATTCCCCGTTAATTCACCCCTCCACTTT
CASSEFPVNSPLHF
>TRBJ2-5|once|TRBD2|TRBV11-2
TGTGCCAGCAGCTTAACCACCGGACTAGCCACGGAGACCCAGTACTTC
CASSLTTGLATETQYF
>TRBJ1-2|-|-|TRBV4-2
TGTGCCAGCACCGCGGGGTATGGCTACACCTTC
CASTAGYGYTF
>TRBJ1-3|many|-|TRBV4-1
TGCGCCAGCACCCGAAGCGTGGTGCGGGGACCTGGAAACACCATATATTTT
CASTRSVVRGPGNTIYF
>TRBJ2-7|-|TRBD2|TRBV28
TGTGCCAGCAGGAGCGGGGGCCCCTCCTACGAGCAGTACTTC
CASRSGGPSYEQYF
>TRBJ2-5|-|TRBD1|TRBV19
TGTGCCAGTAGTGAGACAGGGGGCGTAAAGACCCAGTACTTC
CASSETGGVKTQYF
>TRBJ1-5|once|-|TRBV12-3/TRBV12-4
TGTGCCAGCAGTCCGGGAGGGGGGCAGCCCCAGCATTTT
CASSPGGGQPQHF
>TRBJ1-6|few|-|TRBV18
TGTGCCAGCTCCTGGACAGCCCTTGTACTTAATTCACCCCTCCACTTT
CASSWTALVLNSPLHF
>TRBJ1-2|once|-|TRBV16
TGTGCCAGCAGCCTTCTAAAGTCATTTGGCTACACCTTC
CASSLLKSFGYTF
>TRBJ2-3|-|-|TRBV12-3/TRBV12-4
TGTGCCATCCGAATCGGAGGCACAGATACGCAGTATTTT
CAIRIGGTDTQYF
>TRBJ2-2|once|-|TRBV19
TGTGCCAGTACCGGACTAGGGGGCACCGGGGAGCTGTTTTTT
CASTGLGGTGELFF
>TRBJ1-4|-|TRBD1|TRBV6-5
TGTGCCAGCAGTTACTCCGGACAGGATAATGAAAAACTGTTTTTT
CASSYSGQDNEKLFF
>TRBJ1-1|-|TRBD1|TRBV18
TGTGCCAGCTCACCGGGACAGGGCGCTGAAGCTTTCTTT
CASSPGQGAEAFF
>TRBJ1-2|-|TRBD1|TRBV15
TGTGCCACCAGCAGAGAGGACAGGTTGTCTGGCTACACCTTC
CATSREDRLSGYTF
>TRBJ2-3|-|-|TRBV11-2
TGTGCCAGCAGGGTAGCGGCAGGGGGAAACACAGATACGCAGTATTTT
CASRVAAGGNTDTQYF
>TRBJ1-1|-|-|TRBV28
TGTGCCAGCAGTTTAAATATGAACACTGAAGCTTTCTTT
CASSLNMNTEAFF
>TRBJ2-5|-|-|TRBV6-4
TGTGCCAGCAGTAGCCCGGGACAAGCGCAAGAGACCCAGTACTTC
CASSSPGQAQETQYF
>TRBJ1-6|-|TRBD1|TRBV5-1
TGCGCCAGCAGCCAGTGGGACAGTTATAATTCACCCCTCCACTTT
CASSQWDSYNSPLHF
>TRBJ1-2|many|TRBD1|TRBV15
TGTGCCACCAGCAGAGAGCCCCAGGGGGTCTATGGCTACACCTTC
CATSREPQGVYGYTF
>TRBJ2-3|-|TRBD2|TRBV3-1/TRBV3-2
TGTGCCAGCAGGTGGGGGGGTCCCACAGATACGCAGTATTTT
CASRWGGPTDTQYF
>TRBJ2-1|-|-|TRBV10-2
TGCGCCAGCAGTGATGGGCACCTCAATGAGCAGTTCTTC
CASSDGHLNEQFF
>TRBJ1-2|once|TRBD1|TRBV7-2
TGTGCCAGCAGCTTGGACTCCGGGACAGGGGGTGGCTACACCTTC
CASSLDSGTGGGYTF
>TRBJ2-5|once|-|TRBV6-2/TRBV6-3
TGTGCCAGCAGTATAACTAGTATGGAGGAGACCCAGTACTTC
CASSITSMEETQYF
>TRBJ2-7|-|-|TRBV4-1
TGCGCCAGCAGCCAAGTCATAGCGGCGACCTACGAGCAGTACTTC
CASSQVIAATYEQYF
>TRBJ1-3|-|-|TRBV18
TGTGCCAGCTCGGGCTCTCCTGGAAACACCATATATTTT
CASSGSPGNTIYF
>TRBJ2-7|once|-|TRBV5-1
TGCGCCAGCAGCTTAGAGGTCGGGTACGAGCAGTACTTC
CASSLEVGYEQYF
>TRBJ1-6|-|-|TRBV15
TGTGCCACCAGCAGAGTTTCATATTCACCCCTCCACTTT
CATSRVSYSPLHF
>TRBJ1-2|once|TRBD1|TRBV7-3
TGTGCCAGCAGCACGGACAGGGTCGGCGGCTACACCTTC
CASSTDRVGGYTF
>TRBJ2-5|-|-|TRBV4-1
TGCGCCAGCAGCCAAGGGTGGGGGGTTCGGTCTGAGACCCAGTACTTC
CASSQGWGVRSETQYF
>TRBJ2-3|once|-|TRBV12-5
TGTGCTAGTGCCCTCGCCGGTTTCCCCACAGATACGCAGTATTTT
CASALAGFPTDTQYF
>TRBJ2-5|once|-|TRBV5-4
TGTGCCAGCAGCTTGGCCAAACGGGAGACCCAGTACTTC
CASSLAKRETQYF
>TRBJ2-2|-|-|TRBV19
TGTGCCAGTACGGGAGTCCTGGGCCGGGAGCTGTTTTTT
CASTGVLGRELFF
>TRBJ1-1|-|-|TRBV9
TGTGCCAGCAGCGTGGAGGGGTGGAGCACTGAAGCTTTCTTT
CASSVEGWSTEAFF
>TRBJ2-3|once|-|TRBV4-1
TGCGCCAGCAGCCCGTATAATATCCTGGCGGCTACGCAGTATTTT
CASSPYNILAATQYF
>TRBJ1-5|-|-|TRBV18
TGTGCCAGCTCTCCGGGGGGGGCTGTTCAGCCCCAGCATTTT
CASSPGGAVQPQHF
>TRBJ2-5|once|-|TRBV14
TGTGCCAGCAGCCAAGAGGACATCCAAGAGACCCAGTACTTC
CASSQEDIQETQYF
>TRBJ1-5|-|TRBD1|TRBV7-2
TGTGCCAGCAGTTATACAGGGGGTAGCAATCAGCCCCAGCATTTT
CASSYTGGSNQPQHF
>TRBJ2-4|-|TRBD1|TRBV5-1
TGCGCCAGCAGCTTGGATTATCCGGGACAGGGGGCCAAAAACATTCAGTACTTC
CASSLDYPGQGAKNIQYF
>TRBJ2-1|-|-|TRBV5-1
TGCGCCAGCAGCCTGTTTGGAGGGACTCAGAGCTCCTACAATGAGCAGTTCTTC
CASSLFGGTQSSYNEQFF
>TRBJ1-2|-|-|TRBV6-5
TGTGCCAGCAGTTTAAGGAACAGGGTAGACTATGGCTACACCTTC
CASSLRNRVDYGYTF
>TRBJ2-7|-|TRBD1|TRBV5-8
TGTGCCAGCAAACTCGGGACAGGGGCCCCCTACGAGCAGTACTTC
CASKLGTGAPYEQYF
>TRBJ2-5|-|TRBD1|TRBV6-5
TGTGCCAGTTCCGTGGCAGGGGGCCACCAAGAGACCCAGTACTTC
CASSVAGGHQETQYF
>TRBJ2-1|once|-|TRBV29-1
TGCAGCGTTCACAGGGGGGGGAATGAGCAGTTCTTC
CSVHRGGNEQFF
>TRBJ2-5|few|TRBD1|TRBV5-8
TGTGCCAGCAGTTCCTTACAGGGGCACGAGACCCAGTACTTC
CASSSLQGHETQYF
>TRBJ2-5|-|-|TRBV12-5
TGTGCTAGTGGTTTGGTACAAAGGGGAAAGACCCAGTACTTC
CASGLVQRGKTQYF
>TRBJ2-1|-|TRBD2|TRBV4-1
TGCGCCGGCCGGGGGGGCCCCTACAATGAGCAGTTCTTC
CAGRGGPYNEQFF
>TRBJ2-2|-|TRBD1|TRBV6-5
TGTGCCAGCAGTTACAACAGGGGGAGCACCGGGGAGCTGTTTTTT
CASSYNRGSTGELFF
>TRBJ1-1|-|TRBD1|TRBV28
TGTGCCAGCAGCACGACAGGGCTCGTAAGTCCTGAAGCTTTCTTT
CASSTTGLVSPEAFF
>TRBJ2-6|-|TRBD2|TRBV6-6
TGTGCCAGCAGTCCCCTCCCACTAGCGACCGGGGCCAACGTCCTGACTTTC
CASSPLPLATGANVLTF
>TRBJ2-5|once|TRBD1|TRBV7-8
TGTGCCAGCAGCTTTGACAGGGCCCAAGAGACCCAGTACTTC
CASSFDRAQETQYF
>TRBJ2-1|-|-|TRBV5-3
TGTGCCAGAAGTTCCCCCGGGGGGCGGCAGTTCTTC
CARSSPGGRQFF
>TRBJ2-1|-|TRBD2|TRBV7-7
TGTGCTAGCAGTTCAGCGGGGGGGCCCCTGTTCTTC
CASSSAGGPLFF
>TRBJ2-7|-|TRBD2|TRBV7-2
TGTGCCAGCAGCTATAGCGGGGGGCCCTACGAGCAGTACTTC
CASSYSGGPYEQYF
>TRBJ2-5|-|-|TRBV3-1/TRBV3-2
TGTGCCAGCAGCCAAGACAGGGTCGGCCCAAGAGAGACCCAGTACTTC
CASSQDRVGPRETQYF
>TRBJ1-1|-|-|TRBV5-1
TGCGCCAGCAGCTTGGGTACGGGGGGATACACTGAAGCTTTCTTT
CASSLGTGGYTEAFF